These 24 T cell receptor beta chains originate from one sample sequenced in a study of patients and donors after allogeneic stem cell transplantation. In TCRdb, the RT-PCR reads were re-called with MiXCR into one record per CDR3 protein. The table includes 410,000 or so distinct CDR3 sequences, approximately 16% detected once. Specimen: blood, either unsorted or a sorted T cell fraction (not recorded which). These TCRs come from a human donor who was either an allogeneic HSCT recipient or a stem cell or donor lymphocyte infusion donor (not recorded which). It is not recorded whose cells these are; they may come from a transplant donor.

This clonotype occurred a few times. J is TRBJ2-7 and V is TRBV7-2; D is unclear. The CDR3 spans 14 residues. Trimming removed 2 bases at V and 2 bases at J, with 10 bases between. Germline CDR1 and CDR2: SGHTA and FQGNSA. The CDR3, as DNA: TGTGCCAGCAGCTTATATCGCGGTCCCTACGAGCAGTACTTC. Its protein is CASSLYRGPYEQYF.

There are many counts of this clonotype. In DNA form, the CDR3 reads TGTGCCAGCAGCTTGATAGGACAGGGGAGGAATCTAGCCAAAAACATTCAGTACTTC. It specifies CASSLIGQGRNLAKNIQYF. The J gene is TRBJ2-4, the V gene TRBV5-4; 9 nucleotides align to TRBD1. The CDR3 runs to 19 residues. Trimming at V came to 1 base and at J to 0 bases, leaving 11 bases not matched to a gene. CDR1 is SGHNT, CDR2 YYREEE, per germline (reference sequence).

This clonotype was seen many times. V gene TRBV7-6 combines with J gene TRBJ2-4; D is perhaps TRBD1 or TRBD2 (5 bases each). The CDR3 has 18 residues. The germline gives CDR1 SGHVS, CDR2 FNYEAQ. Trimming cost V 2 bases and J 8 bases, with 25 bases left between them. The CDR3 bases are TGTGCCAGCAGCTTATATCCCCCCCTTAGTGGGAGAGGGGACATTCAGTACTTC. This sequence encodes CASSLYPPLSGRGDIQYF.

The V call is TRBV4-1, the J call TRBJ2-1; no clear D. Trimming shortened V by 4 bases and J by 1 base, and 17 bases separated the two germline ends. From germline, CDR1 is MGHRA and CDR2 YSYEKL. This CDR3 comprises 17 residues. This CDR3 reads CASSRRVGHTSYNEQFF. In nucleotides, the CDR3 is TGCGCCAGCAGCCGGAGAGTTGGCCACACGTCCTACAATGAGCAGTTCTTC.

This rearrangement joins TRBV5-1 to TRBJ1-1; possible D gene TRBD1, 5 bases. With 4 bases removed from V and 0 bases from J, the gap between germline ends came to 10 bases. Germline lookup yields CDR1 SGHRS and CDR2 YFSETQ. The CDR3 is 14 residues long. The CDR3 is CASSIREMNTEAFF. The CDR3, as DNA: TGCGCCAGCAGCATCAGGGAAATGAACACTGAAGCTTTCTTT.

V and J are TRBV19 and TRBJ2-7, with D possibly matching TRBD1 (6 bases). The V end lost 4 bases, the J end lost 12 bases, and 22 bases lay between the germline ends. The CDR3 is made up of 14 amino acids. Germline CDR1 and CDR2: LNHDA and SQIVND (reference sequence). The CDR3 bases are TGTGCCAGTAGTACCCGACAGGAAATCAGGGCACGGTACTTC. It codes for CASSTRQEIRARYF.

This clonotype was picked up many times. The gene calls are TRBV5-1 and TRBJ2-7, with unresolved D. Germline V lookup: CDR1 SGHRS, CDR2 YFSETQ. This CDR3 comprises 14 residues. The V end was cut by 0 bases, the J end by 5 bases, with 12 bases between. This CDR3 reads CASSLVWGGDEQYF. The CDR3 DNA reads TGCGCCAGCAGCTTGGTCTGGGGTGGGGACGAGCAGTACTTC.

The genes are TRBV20-1 and TRBJ2-1; D uncertain. Trimming left V 0 bases short and J 3 bases short, with 6 bases between. Germline V CDR1 and CDR2: DFQATT, SNEGSKA (reference sequence). The CDR3 totals 13 residues. The CDR3, as DNA: TGCAGTGCTAGAGAGGGCAGCTACAATGAGCAGTTCTTC. Protein: CSAREGSYNEQFF.

The J gene is TRBJ1-1, the V gene TRBV25-1; no definite D call. The CDR3 is made up of 13 amino acids. Germline V gives CDR1 MGHDK, CDR2 SYGVNS. V was shortened by 2 bases and J by 6 bases, with 10 bases between the two germline ends. CDR3 DNA: TGTGCCAGCAGTGAACGGTGGGGATCTGAAGCTTTCTTT. This encodes CASSERWGSEAFF.

The chain couples TRBV3-1 to TRBJ2-1; maybe TRBD2 (6 bases). Per the germline V gene, CDR1 is LGHDT and CDR2 is YNNKEL (reference sequence). CDR3 length: 13 amino acids. The V and J ends lost 1 base and 9 bases respectively, with 10 bases between them. The chain's CDR3 is CASSQGGEFEQFF. CDR3 in DNA: TGTGCCAGCAGCCAAGGGGGGGAGTTTGAGCAGTTCTTC.

The chain couples TRBV20-1 to TRBJ2-7; D remains ambiguous. Germline assignment: CDR1 DFQATT and CDR2 SNEGSKA (reference sequence). V was pared by 4 bases and J by 2 bases, with 9 bases between. The CDR3 is 12 amino acids. For the CDR3, the DNA is TGCAGTGCTATGACTGGGGCCTACGAGCAGTACTTC. Translated, it gives CSAMTGAYEQYF.

The chain couples TRBV15 to TRBJ1-5; D is possibly TRBD1 (5 bases). From germline, CDR1 is LNHNV and CDR2 YYDKDF (reference sequence). The CDR3 runs 16 residues. V was cut by 5 bases and J by 2 bases, with 16 bases left in between. The CDR3 here is CATSAWGRGGNQPQHF. The DNA of the CDR3 is TGTGCCACCAGCGCCTGGGGGAGGGGCGGCAATCAGCCCCAGCATTTT. Filled out from reference TRBV15 and TRBJ1-5, the complete variable domain reads DAMVIQNPRYQVTQFGKPVTLSCSQTLNHNVMYWYQQKSSQAPKLLFHYYDKDFNNEADTPDNFQSRRPNTSFCFLDIRSPGLGDTAMYLCATSAWGRGGNQPQHFGDGTRLSIL.

This clonotype was counted at least ten times. The rearrangement uses TRBV3-1 and TRBJ2-7; D remains ambiguous. Germline-derived CDR1 and CDR2 are LGHDT and YNNKEL (reference sequence). The CDR3 consists of 12 residues. Trimming cost V 4 bases and J 4 bases, with 8 bases left between them. The CDR3 DNA reads as TGTGCCAGCAGCCCCGGATATTACGAGCAGTACTTC. This encodes CASSPGYYEQYF.

This clonotype was observed a few times. The V gene is TRBV25-1, the J gene TRBJ1-1; tentative D call: TRBD1 (6 bases). The germline V and J ends were trimmed by 1 base and 3 bases, with 9 bases remaining between them. From germline, CDR1 is MGHDK and CDR2 SYGVNS. The CDR3 sequence is 14 residues long. This CDR3 reads CASSEWSGDTEAFF. CDR3 bases: TGTGCCAGCAGTGAATGGTCAGGGGACACTGAAGCTTTCTTT.

The rearrangement links TRBV15 to TRBJ2-7; D unclear. Between the trimmed V and J ends, which lost 0 bases and 1 base, there was a span of 7 bases. This CDR3 comprises 14 residues. Germline V lookup: CDR1 LNHNV, CDR2 YYDKDF (reference sequence). The CDR3 nucleotides are TGTGCCACCAGCAGAGATCCGGATTCCTACGAGCAGTACTTC. It yields the protein CATSRDPDSYEQYF. The entire variable domain, with the rest obtained from reference TRBV15 and TRBJ2-7, is as follows: DAMVIQNPRYQVTQFGKPVTLSCSQTLNHNVMYWYQQKSSQAPKLLFHYYDKDFNNEADTPDNFQSRRPNTSFCFLDIRSPGLGDTAMYLCATSRDPDSYEQYFGPGTRLTVT.

The CDR3 loop is CASSLMAGVASYEQYF. The CDR3 nucleotides read TGTGCCAGCAGTTTGATGGCGGGAGTTGCTTCCTACGAGCAGTACTTC. The chain links TRBV12-3 or TRBV12-4 to TRBJ2-7; 7 bases fit TRBD2. With 3 bases clipped from V and 1 base from J, the junction kept 9 bases outside the gene matches. The CDR3 contains 16 residues.

The CDR3 region is CASSGFWNEKLFF. Here the CDR3 DNA reads TGTGCCAGCAGCGGTTTTTGGAATGAAAAACTGTTTTTT. The chain links TRBV28 to TRBJ1-4, with D hard to call. Germline CDR1 reads MDHEN; CDR2 reads SYDVKM. V lost 6 bases, J lost 5 bases, and 10 bases lay in between. The CDR3 covers 13 residues.

This clonotype was detected a few times. The rearrangement joins TRBV6-1 to TRBJ2-1; D possibly corresponds to TRBD1 (7 bases). The V end was cut by 2 bases, the J end by 5 bases, with 16 bases between. This CDR3 region has 16 residues. Germline V gene lookup returns CDR1 MNHNS and CDR2 SASEGT. This chain's CDR3 is CASSEWGAGGNNEQFF. Written as DNA, the CDR3 is TGTGCCAGCAGTGAATGGGGGGCAGGGGGGAACAATGAGCAGTTCTTC.

This clonotype was counted between two and nine times. The chain has TRBV7-2 and TRBJ1-1, with D uncertain. Trimming left V 1 base short and J 1 base short, with 7 bases between. This CDR3 region has 14 residues. Per the germline V gene, CDR1 is SGHTA and CDR2 is FQGNSA. CDR3 DNA: TGTGCCAGCAGCTTAGAGCCGCCGAACACTGAAGCTTTCTTT. Its protein is CASSLEPPNTEAFF.

This clonotype was counted many times. V and J are TRBV29-1 and TRBJ2-5; D not resolved. The V gene's germline CDR1 is SQVTM and CDR2 ANQGSEA. The ends were cut back, 3 bases at V and 7 bases at J, with 12 bases in the middle. The CDR3 sequence is 12 residues long. Here the CDR3 reads CSVDVVWLTQYF. The CDR3 nucleotides read TGCAGCGTTGATGTAGTTTGGTTGACCCAGTACTTC.

The chain has TRBV11-2 and TRBJ2-3; D not certain. Per the germline V gene, CDR1 is SGHAT and CDR2 is FQNNGV. V was cut by 5 bases and J by 5 bases, with 14 bases left in between. The CDR3 length is 14 residues. The CDR3 spells CASSPIRNGDTQYF. The CDR3 DNA is TGTGCCAGCAGCCCCATAAGGAATGGAGATACGCAGTATTTT.

The genes are TRBV5-4 and TRBJ2-5; D gene unclear. This CDR3 region has 15 residues. Germline-derived CDR1 and CDR2 are SGHNT and YYREEE (reference sequence). V was pared by 4 bases and J by 5 bases, with 18 bases between. CDR3 in DNA: TGTGCCAGCAGCCCCGGACGGTCTGGGGTTGAGACCCAGTACTTC. Encoded protein: CASSPGRSGVETQYF. The whole variable domain, filled in from reference TRBV5-4 and TRBJ2-5, reads ETGVTQSPTHLIKTRGQQVTLRCSSQSGHNTVSWYQQALGQGPQFIFQYYREEENGRGNFPPRFSGLQFPNYSSELNVNALELDDSALYLCASSPGRSGVETQYFGPGTRLLVL.

This clonotype turned up a few times. V usage is TRBV12-3 or TRBV12-4 and J usage is TRBJ1-2; no clear D. V dropped 4 bases and J dropped 7 bases, with 16 bases sitting between them. The CDR3 totals 14 residues. The CDR3 DNA sequence: TGTGCCAGCAGTTCGGCCGGGTCCACCGGTGGCTACACCTTC. This sequence encodes CASSSAGSTGGYTF.

This clonotype has just a few counts. The V and J genes are TRBV20-1 and TRBJ1-6; TRBD1 is a possible D gene (5 bases). The CDR3 extends over 14 amino acids. V was cut by 3 bases and J by 13 bases, with 19 bases left in between. The germline V gene has CDR1 DFQATT and CDR2 SNEGSKA (reference sequence). The CDR3 bases are TGCAGTGCTAGCTCAAGGACTGGGGCCAGGCCCCTCCACTTT. Translation gives CSASSRTGARPLHF.